This T cell receptor (beta chain) was documented in a study of blood T cell repertoires in COVID-19. The repertoire was sequenced with immunoSEQ multiplex PCR; TCRdb's copy has only in-frame clones and lacks some. The data show around 180,000 clones, approximately 90% seen once. CDR1 MNHEY and CDR2 SMNVEV come from the germline V gene (reference sequence). The V gene end was trimmed by 3 bases and the J gene end by 9 bases; junction bases not matched to a gene: 8. The CDR3 contains 15 residues. Specimen: peripheral blood. The clonotype originates from a woman in her twenties or thirties with active or convalescent COVID-19. The chain is built from TRBV27 and TRBJ2-1, with 10 bases identical to TRBD2. CDR3 sequence reads: CASSLGASGSGEQFF. The CDR3 nucleotides read TGTGCCAGCAGTTTGGGGGCTAGCGGGAGTGGTGAGCAGTTCTTC.